These 21 T cell receptor beta chains came from one sample sequenced in a study of blood T cells in healthy people across ages. Next came a second PCR, run for about 6 to 12 cycles, which used a sample-barcoded 5' primer along with a J-beta primer mix. From the 5' RACE reads, TCRdb called clonotypes with MiXCR, one entry per CDR3 protein. The sample yields hundreds of thousands of distinct CDR3 sequences, roughly three fifths seen once. Sequenced: blood. These receptors all stem from a man aged 40-49 years in good health.

The V and J genes are TRBV7-2 and TRBJ1-2; 7 bases map to TRBD1. The CDR3 covers 15 residues. Germline V gene data show CDR1 as SGHTA and CDR2 as FQGNSA. The ends lost 10 bases at V and 2 bases at J; junction bases unmatched: 13. CDR3 sequence reads: CANQWDSGSNYGYTF. The DNA of the CDR3 is TGTGCCAACCAGTGGGACAGTGGATCCAACTATGGCTACACCTTC.

The chain combines TRBV7-2 with TRBJ1-4; D is uncertain. Trimming took 6 bases from V and 1 from J, leaving 6 bases between them. Per germline, CDR1 SGHTA and CDR2 FQGNSA. There are 13 residues in the CDR3. CDR3 amino acids: CASRERTNEKLFF. The CDR3 bases are TGTGCCAGCAGGGAAAGAACTAATGAAAAACTGTTTTTT.

V is TRBV4-1 and J is TRBJ2-1; TRBD2 matches 9 bases. The J call may be faulty, since TRBJ2-7 better matches the DNA end. The CDR3 is 16 residues long. Germline values: CDR1 MGHRA, CDR2 YSYEKL. CDR3 loop: CASSQVLAGNYNEQYF. The CDR3 coding sequence is TGCGCCAGCAGCCAAGTGCTAGCGGGAAACTACAATGAGCAGTACTTC.

This chain uses TRBV3-1 with TRBJ2-5, with 12 nucleotides matching TRBD2. The J call is doubtful: the DNA matches TRBJ2-7 better. Germline V CDR1 and CDR2: LGHDT, YNNKEL (reference sequence). CDR3 length equals 18 residues. DNA for the CDR3: TGTGCCAGCAGTCGATTCACGACTAGCGGGAGTGCAACCCACGAGCAGTACTTC. Its translation is CASSRFTTSGSATHEQYF.

The chain recombines TRBV4-2 with TRBJ2-3, with D perhaps TRBD1 (6 bases). V was trimmed by 0 bases and J by 2 bases, leaving 15 bases between them. Germline V gene lookup returns CDR1 LGHNA and CDR2 YNFKEQ. CDR3 length equals 17 residues. CDR3 sequence reads: CASSQERGQRTTDTQYF. The DNA of the CDR3 is TGTGCCAGCAGCCAAGAAAGAGGACAGAGGACCACAGATACGCAGTATTTT.

V is TRBV20-1 and J is TRBJ2-7; D assignment may be TRBD1 or TRBD2 (6 bases each). The CDR3 contains 12 residues. The V gene lost 3 bases and the J gene lost 2 bases, with 8 bases spanning the gap. Germline CDR1 is DFQATT and CDR2 is SNEGSKA (reference sequence). DNA for the CDR3: TGCAGTGCTAGCGGGGGCCCCTACGAGCAGTACTTC. Its protein product is CSASGGPYEQYF.

This chain connects TRBV4-2 to TRBJ2-1; D is unresolved. V dropped 2 bases and J dropped 10 bases, with 12 bases sitting between them. The CDR3 length is 13 residues. Looked up from germline, CDR1 is LGHNA and CDR2 is YNFKEQ. The DNA of the CDR3 is TGTGCCAGCAGCCAAACTAATGTGGGCGAGCAGTTCTTC. Protein: CASSQTNVGEQFF.

The chain combines TRBV7-8 with TRBJ1-4, with 9 bases lining up with TRBD1. Germline CDR1 is SGHVS and CDR2 is FQNEAQ. The CDR3 contains 17 residues. V was pared by 7 bases and J by 2 bases, with 11 bases of the junction left unmatched. The chain's CDR3 is CASIEKRGQGTNEKLFF. CDR3 DNA sequence: TGTGCCAGCATAGAAAAGAGGGGACAGGGCACTAATGAAAAACTGTTTTTT.

This chain joins TRBV6-4 and TRBJ2-2, with 11 nucleotides matching TRBD2. J was trimmed by 0 bases and V by 4 bases; bases with no gene match: 4. This CDR3 is built from 17 residues. CDR1 and CDR2 from the germline V gene are MRHNA and SNTAGT. The CDR3 region has the DNA TGTGCCAGCAGTGGTTCGACTAGCGGGACGAACACCGGGGAGCTGTTTTTT. Amino acid sequence: CASSGSTSGTNTGELFF.

This clonotype was observed a handful of times. The V and J genes are TRBV6-5 and TRBJ2-7; no reliable D call. The CDR3 runs to 12 residues. The germline gives CDR1 MNHEY, CDR2 SVGAGI. Trimming pared 0 bases from V and 6 bases from J, leaving 6 bases between. CDR3 protein: CASSYSPGEQYF. The CDR3 bases are TGTGCCAGCAGTTACTCCCCGGGCGAGCAGTACTTC.

The CDR3 sequence is CASSYSHRGLTEAFF. The CDR3 DNA is TGTGCCAGCAGTTACTCTCACAGGGGGTTGACTGAAGCTTTCTTT. The chain has TRBV6-5 and TRBJ1-1, with TRBD1 matching 8 bases. After removal of 0 bases from V and 5 bases from J, the junction contained 5 bases not matched to a gene. The CDR3 sequence is 15 residues long. Germline V gives CDR1 MNHEY, CDR2 SVGAGI.

The chain carries TRBV6-1 and TRBJ2-3; D remains ambiguous. V dropped 5 bases and J dropped 6 bases, with 12 bases sitting between them. The CDR3 has 13 amino acids. Looked up from germline, CDR1 is MNHNS and CDR2 is SASEGT. The CDR3: CASSSTQADTQYF. As DNA, the CDR3 is TGTGCCAGCAGTTCGACCCAGGCGGATACGCAGTATTTT.

This chain connects TRBV4-3 to TRBJ1-2; D is unclear. Germline V CDR1 and CDR2: LGHNA, YSLEER. V was clipped by 0 bases and J by 7 bases, with 12 bases between them. The length of the CDR3 is 14 residues. The CDR3 spells CASSQDSRDGGYTF. As DNA, the CDR3 is TGCGCCAGCAGCCAAGATTCAAGGGATGGTGGCTACACCTTC.

The chain has TRBV4-1 and TRBJ2-7; 8 bases align to TRBD2. CDR1 is MGHRA and CDR2 is YSYEKL in the germline V gene. There are 18 residues in the CDR3. The trim removed 3 bases at V and 2 bases at J, leaving 15 bases unmatched. CDR3 nucleotides: TGCGCCAGCAGCCATACCCTTGCCGCGGGAGGTAGAACCTACGAGCAGTACTTC. As protein: CASSHTLAAGGRTYEQYF.

The chain uses TRBV4-3 and TRBJ2-7, with TRBD2 identical over 8 bases. This CDR3 is 15 amino acids long. Germline CDR1 LGHNA, CDR2 YSLEER. The J segment lost 5 bases and the V segment lost 1 base, leaving 7 bases of the junction unmatched. The CDR3 DNA reads TGCGCCAGCAGCCAAGCCTCCGGGGGGGGAGACGAGCAGTACTTC. It specifies CASSQASGGGDEQYF.

The V gene is TRBV14, the J gene TRBJ2-2, with D uncertain. The CDR3 spans 14 residues. V gave up 2 bases and J gave up 9 bases, with 13 bases separating them. CDR1 SGHDN and CDR2 FVKESK come from the germline V gene. CDR3 region: CASSQSIGYRELFF. The CDR3 nucleotides are TGTGCCAGCAGCCAATCCATAGGGTATCGGGAGCTGTTTTTT.

In this sample, this clonotype turned up a few times. This sequence joins TRBV28 and TRBJ1-2; 7 nucleotides align to TRBD1. The CDR3 has 16 amino acids. The J segment lost 0 bases and the V segment lost 6 bases, leaving 10 bases of the junction unmatched. Germline V CDR1 and CDR2: MDHEN, SYDVKM. The CDR3: CASSPHGQAPNYGYTF. The DNA of the CDR3 is TGTGCCAGCAGCCCGCACGGACAGGCCCCTAACTATGGCTACACCTTC.

This chain uses TRBV7-2 with TRBJ2-7; 11 bases align to TRBD1. The CDR3 is 16 residues long. In germline, CDR1 is SGHTA, CDR2 FQGNSA. J lost 3 bases, V lost 6 bases, and 10 bases had no gene match. Here the CDR3 DNA reads TGTGCCAGCAGTCGGACAGGGGGCTCGGGTGGCTACGAGCAGTACTTC. It is translated as CASSRTGGSGGYEQYF. Looking up the rest from reference TRBV7-2 and TRBJ2-7 gives the full variable domain: GAGVSQSPSNKVTEKGKDVELRCDPISGHTALYWYRQSLGQGLEFLIYFQGNSAPDKSGLPSDRFSAERTGGSVSTLTIQRTQQEDSAVYLCASSRTGGSGGYEQYFGPGTRLTVT.

The DNA of the CDR3 is TGCAGTGCTAGCCCTCTTCAGGACAGGGCTGAAAAACTGTTTTTT. Amino acids: CSASPLQDRAEKLFF. J is TRBJ1-4 and V is TRBV20-1, with TRBD1 identical over 8 bases. Germline CDR1 is DFQATT and CDR2 is SNEGSKA (reference sequence). Trimming removed 3 bases from V and 7 bases from J; junction bases left unmatched: 10. CDR3 size: 15 residues.

The rearrangement links TRBV5-1 to TRBJ2-1; 13 nucleotides align to TRBD2. Germline V gene sequence: CDR1 SGHRS, CDR2 YFSETQ. This CDR3 has 17 residues. The J segment lost 2 bases and the V segment lost 2 bases, leaving 4 bases of the junction unmatched. The CDR3, as DNA: TGCGCCAGCAGCTTCGGGACTAGCGGGGATACCTACAATGAGCAGTTCTTC. It translates to CASSFGTSGDTYNEQFF.

The CDR3 loop is CSARESSHEQFF. The CDR3 DNA reads TGCAGTGCTAGAGAATCTAGCCATGAGCAGTTCTTC. V usage is TRBV20-1 and J usage is TRBJ2-1; maybe TRBD2 (5 bases). The CDR3 length is 12 residues. Looked up from germline, CDR1 is DFQATT and CDR2 is SNEGSKA (reference sequence). V shed 0 bases and J shed 8 bases, with 8 bases lying between them.